This T cell receptor beta chain was documented in a study of blood T cell repertoires in COVID-19. Across the whole study: Donors in the United States, Italy and Spain gave samples during acute or convalescent COVID-19. PBMCs, B-cell-depleted T cells, or T cells were the source of the cDNA or gDNA that made up the material.

Trimming took 2 bases from V and 7 from J, leaving 11 bases between them. Germline loops: CDR1 SEHNR, CDR2 FQNEAQ (reference sequence). The CDR3 runs 13 residues. In the source study's methods: Reference gene primers were amplified, and this amplification served to estimate nucleated cell counts. Sequenced by immunoSEQ multiplex PCR; TCRdb stores in-frame clones only, minus some. V and J calls and clone size are those listed in that table; D and trimming were worked out from the DNA. The repertoire holds about 59,000 clones, with roughly 80% as singletons. Specimen: peripheral blood. This TCR was recovered from a human donor in a cohort sampled during active COVID-19. This sequence joins TRBV7-9 and TRBJ2-5, with D perhaps TRBD1 (6 bases). The CDR3 DNA sequence: TGTGCCAGCAGCTTACAGGGGCTAGGGACCCAGTACTTC. Protein sequence: CASSLQGLGTQYF.